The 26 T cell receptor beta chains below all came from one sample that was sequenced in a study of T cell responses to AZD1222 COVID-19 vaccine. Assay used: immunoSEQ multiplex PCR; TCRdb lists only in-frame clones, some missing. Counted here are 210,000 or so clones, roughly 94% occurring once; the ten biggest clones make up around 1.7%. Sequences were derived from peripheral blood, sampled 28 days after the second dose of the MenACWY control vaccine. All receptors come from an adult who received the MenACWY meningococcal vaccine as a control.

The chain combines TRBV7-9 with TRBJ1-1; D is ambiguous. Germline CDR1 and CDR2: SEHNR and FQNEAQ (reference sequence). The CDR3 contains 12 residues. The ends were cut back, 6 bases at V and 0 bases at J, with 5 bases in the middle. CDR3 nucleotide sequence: TGTGCCAGCAGGGACCTGAACACTGAAGCTTTCTTT. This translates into CASRDLNTEAFF.

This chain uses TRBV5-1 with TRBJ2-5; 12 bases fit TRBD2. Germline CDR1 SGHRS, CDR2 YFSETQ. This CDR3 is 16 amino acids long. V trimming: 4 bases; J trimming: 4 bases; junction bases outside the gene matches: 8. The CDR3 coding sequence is TGCGCCAGCAGCCCCTCTATGACTAGCGGGAGAGAGACCCAGTACTTC. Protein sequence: CASSPSMTSGRETQYF.

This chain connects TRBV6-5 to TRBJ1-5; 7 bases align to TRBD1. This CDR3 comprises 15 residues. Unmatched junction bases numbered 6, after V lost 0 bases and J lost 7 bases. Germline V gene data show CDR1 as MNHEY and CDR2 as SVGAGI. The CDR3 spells CASSYSGGAGQPQHF. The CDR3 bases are TGTGCCAGCAGTTACTCAGGGGGCGCGGGGCAGCCCCAGCATTTT.

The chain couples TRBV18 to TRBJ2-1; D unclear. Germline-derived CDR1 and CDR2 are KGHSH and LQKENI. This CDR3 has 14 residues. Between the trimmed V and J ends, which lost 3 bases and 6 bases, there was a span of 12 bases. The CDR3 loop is CASSPDRWSNEQFF. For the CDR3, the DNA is TGTGCCAGCTCACCGGACCGATGGTCCAATGAGCAGTTCTTC.

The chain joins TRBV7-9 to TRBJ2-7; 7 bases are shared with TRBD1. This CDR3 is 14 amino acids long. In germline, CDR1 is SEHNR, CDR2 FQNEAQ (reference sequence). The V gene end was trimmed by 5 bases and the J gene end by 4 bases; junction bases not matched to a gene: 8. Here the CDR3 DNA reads TGTGCCAGCAGCCGATGGGACAGTAGTTACGAGCAGTACTTC. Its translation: CASSRWDSSYEQYF.

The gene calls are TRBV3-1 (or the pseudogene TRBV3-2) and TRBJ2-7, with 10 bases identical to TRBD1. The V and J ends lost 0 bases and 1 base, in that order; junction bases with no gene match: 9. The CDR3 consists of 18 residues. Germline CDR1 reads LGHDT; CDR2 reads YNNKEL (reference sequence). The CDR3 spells CASSQDPAGQGFSYEQYF. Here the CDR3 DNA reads TGTGCCAGCAGCCAAGATCCCGCGGGACAGGGGTTTTCCTACGAGCAGTACTTC.

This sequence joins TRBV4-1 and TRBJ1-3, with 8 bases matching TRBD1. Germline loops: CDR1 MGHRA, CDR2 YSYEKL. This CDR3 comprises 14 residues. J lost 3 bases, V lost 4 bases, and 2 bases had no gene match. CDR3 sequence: CASSPTGVGNTIYF. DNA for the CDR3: TGCGCCAGCAGCCCGACAGGGGTTGGAAACACCATATATTTT.

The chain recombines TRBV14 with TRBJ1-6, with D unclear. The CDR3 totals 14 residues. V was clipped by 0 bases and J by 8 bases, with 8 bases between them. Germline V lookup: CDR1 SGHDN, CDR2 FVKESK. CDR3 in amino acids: CASSQEARDSPLHF. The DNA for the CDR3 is TGTGCCAGCAGCCAAGAGGCGAGGGATTCACCCCTCCACTTT.

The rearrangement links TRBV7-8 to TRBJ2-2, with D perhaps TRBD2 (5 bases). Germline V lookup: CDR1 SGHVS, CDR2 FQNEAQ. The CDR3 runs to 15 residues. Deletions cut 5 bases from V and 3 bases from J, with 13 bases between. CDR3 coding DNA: TGTGCCAGCAGCCTCGGGGAATTTGACACCGGGGAGCTGTTTTTT. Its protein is CASSLGEFDTGELFF.

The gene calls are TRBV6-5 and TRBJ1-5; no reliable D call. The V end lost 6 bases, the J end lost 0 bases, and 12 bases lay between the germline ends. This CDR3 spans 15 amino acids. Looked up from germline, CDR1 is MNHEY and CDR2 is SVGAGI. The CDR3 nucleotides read TGTGCCAGCAGAAACAGCGTTTATAGCAATCAGCCCCAGCATTTT. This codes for CASRNSVYSNQPQHF.

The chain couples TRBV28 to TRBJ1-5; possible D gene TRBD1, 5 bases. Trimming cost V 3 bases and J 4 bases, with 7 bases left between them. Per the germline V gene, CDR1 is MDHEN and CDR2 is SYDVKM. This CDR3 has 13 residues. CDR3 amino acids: CASSFWGNQPQHF. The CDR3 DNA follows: TGTGCCAGCAGTTTTTGGGGGAATCAGCCCCAGCATTTT.

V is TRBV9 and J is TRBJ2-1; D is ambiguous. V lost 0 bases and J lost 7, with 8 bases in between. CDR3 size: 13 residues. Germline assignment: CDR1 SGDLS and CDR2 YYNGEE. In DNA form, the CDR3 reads TGTGCCAGCAGCGTAGGAGTTGGTAATGAGCAGTTCTTC. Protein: CASSVGVGNEQFF.

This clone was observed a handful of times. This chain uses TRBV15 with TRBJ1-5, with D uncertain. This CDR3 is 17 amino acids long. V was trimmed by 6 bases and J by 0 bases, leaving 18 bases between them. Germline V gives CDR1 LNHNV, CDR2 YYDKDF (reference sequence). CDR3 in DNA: TGTGCCACCAGGAGTAGGTTTCAGGCAGGTAGCAATCAGCCCCAGCATTTT. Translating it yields CATRSRFQAGSNQPQHF.

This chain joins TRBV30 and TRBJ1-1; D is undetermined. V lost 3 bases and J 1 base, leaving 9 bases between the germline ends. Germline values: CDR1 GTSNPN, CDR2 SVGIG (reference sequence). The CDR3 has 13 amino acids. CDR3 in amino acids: CAWSDSANTEAFF. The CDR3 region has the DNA TGTGCCTGGAGCGATAGCGCGAACACTGAAGCTTTCTTT.

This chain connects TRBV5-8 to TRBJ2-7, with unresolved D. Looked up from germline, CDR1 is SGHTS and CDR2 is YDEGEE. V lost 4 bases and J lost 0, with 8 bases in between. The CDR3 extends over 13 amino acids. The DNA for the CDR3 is TGTGCCAGCAGCGCCGACACCTCCTACGAGCAGTACTTC. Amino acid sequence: CASSADTSYEQYF.

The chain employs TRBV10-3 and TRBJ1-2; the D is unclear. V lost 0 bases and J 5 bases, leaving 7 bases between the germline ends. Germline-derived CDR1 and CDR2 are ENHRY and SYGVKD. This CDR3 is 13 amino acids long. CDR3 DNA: TGTGCCATCAGTGAGTCGTTAGGGTATGGCTACACCTTC. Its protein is CAISESLGYGYTF.

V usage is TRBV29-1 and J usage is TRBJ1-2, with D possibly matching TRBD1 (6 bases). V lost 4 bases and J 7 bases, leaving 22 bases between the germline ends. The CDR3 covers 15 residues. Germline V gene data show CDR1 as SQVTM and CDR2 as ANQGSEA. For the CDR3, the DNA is TGCAGCGTTGTAGCGGGAGGACAGACCGCTGGTGGCTACACCTTC. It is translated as CSVVAGGQTAGGYTF. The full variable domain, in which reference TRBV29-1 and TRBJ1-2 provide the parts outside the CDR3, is SAVISQKPSRDICQRGTSLTIQCQVDSQVTMMFWYRQQPGQSLTLIATANQGSEATYESGFVIDKFPISRPNLTFSTLTVSNMSPEDSSIYLCSVVAGGQTAGGYTFGSGTRLTVV.

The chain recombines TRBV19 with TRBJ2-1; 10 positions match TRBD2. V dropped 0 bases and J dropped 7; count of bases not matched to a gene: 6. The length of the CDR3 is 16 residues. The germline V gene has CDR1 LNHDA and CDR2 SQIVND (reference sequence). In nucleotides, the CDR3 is TGTGCCAGTAGTATAGATTCAGCGGGGGGGCTTAATGAGCAGTTCTTC. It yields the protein CASSIDSAGGLNEQFF. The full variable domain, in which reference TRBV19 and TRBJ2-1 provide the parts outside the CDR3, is DGGITQSPKYLFRKEGQNVTLSCEQNLNHDAMYWYRQDPGQGLRLIYYSQIVNDFQKGDIAEGYSVSREKKESFPLTVTSAQKNPTAFYLCASSIDSAGGLNEQFFGPGTRLTVL.

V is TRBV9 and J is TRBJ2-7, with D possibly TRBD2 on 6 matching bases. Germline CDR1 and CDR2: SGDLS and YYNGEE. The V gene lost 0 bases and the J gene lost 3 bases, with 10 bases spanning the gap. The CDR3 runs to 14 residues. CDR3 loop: CASSVGVSGYEQYF. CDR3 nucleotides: TGTGCCAGCAGCGTAGGGGTTAGCGGCTACGAGCAGTACTTC.

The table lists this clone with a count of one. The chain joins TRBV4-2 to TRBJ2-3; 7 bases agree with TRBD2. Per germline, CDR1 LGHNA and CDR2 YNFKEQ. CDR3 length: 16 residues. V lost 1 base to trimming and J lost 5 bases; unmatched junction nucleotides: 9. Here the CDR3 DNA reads TGTGCCAGCAGCCAAGCCGCGGGGGATGGGAGAGATACGCAGTATTTT. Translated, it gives CASSQAAGDGRDTQYF.

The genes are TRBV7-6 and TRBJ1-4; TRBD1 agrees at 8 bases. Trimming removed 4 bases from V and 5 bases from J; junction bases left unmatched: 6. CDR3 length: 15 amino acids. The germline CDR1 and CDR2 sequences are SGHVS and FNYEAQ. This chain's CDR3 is CASSSDRGWNEKLFF. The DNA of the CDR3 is TGTGCCAGCAGCTCCGACAGGGGTTGGAATGAAAAACTGTTTTTT.

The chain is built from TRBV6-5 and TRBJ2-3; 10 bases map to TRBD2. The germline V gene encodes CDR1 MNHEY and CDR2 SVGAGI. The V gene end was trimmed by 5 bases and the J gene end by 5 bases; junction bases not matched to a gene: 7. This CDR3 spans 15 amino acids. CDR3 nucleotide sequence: TGTGCCAGCAGTCCCGAGCGGGAGGGTAGAGATACGCAGTATTTT. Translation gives CASSPEREGRDTQYF.

CDR3 sequence reads: CASSVRGGRGDTQYF. The CDR3 nucleotides are TGTGCCAGCAGTGTCCGCGGGGGAAGAGGGGATACGCAGTATTTT. V usage is TRBV27 and J usage is TRBJ2-3; 7 bases align to TRBD2. CDR3 size: 15 residues. The germline CDR1 and CDR2 sequences are MNHEY and SMNVEV (reference sequence). Trimming took 5 bases from V and 6 from J; bases not matched to a gene: 11.

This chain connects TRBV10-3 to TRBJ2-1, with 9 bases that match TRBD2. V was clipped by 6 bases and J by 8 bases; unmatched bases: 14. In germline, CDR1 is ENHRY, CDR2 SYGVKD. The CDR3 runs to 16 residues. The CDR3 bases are TGTGCCATCAGCTCCCCGGCTAGCGGGGTCTTGGATGAGCAGTTCTTC. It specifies CAISSPASGVLDEQFF.

CDR3 region: CASSQANLGGPSPLHF. The CDR3 bases are TGCGCCAGCAGCCAAGCCAACTTGGGTGGCCCGTCACCCCTCCACTTT. J is TRBJ1-6 and V is TRBV4-1; D is unclear. The germline V and J ends were trimmed by 1 base and 10 bases, with 17 bases remaining between them. There are 16 residues in the CDR3. Germline V gene lookup returns CDR1 MGHRA and CDR2 YSYEKL.

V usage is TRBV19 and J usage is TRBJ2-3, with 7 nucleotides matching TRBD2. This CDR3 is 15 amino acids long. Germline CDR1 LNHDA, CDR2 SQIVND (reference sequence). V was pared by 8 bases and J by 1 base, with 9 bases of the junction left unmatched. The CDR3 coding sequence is TGTGCCAGTTCCCCCGGGACTATCCGCACAGATACGCAGTATTTT. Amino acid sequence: CASSPGTIRTDTQYF.